These 20 T cell receptor beta chains were all obtained from the same sample, sequenced in a study of blood T cells in healthy people across ages. A second PCR of 7 to 11 cycles used a sample-barcoded 5' primer and a J-beta primer mix. Each CDR3 protein is one row after TCRdb ran MiXCR on the 5' RACE reads. Found here are 350,000 to 450,000 distinct CDR3 sequences, 52% of them singletons; the top ten hold approximately 51%. Sequenced input: blood. The receptors stem from a man in his sixties in good health.

At least ten counts were recorded for this clonotype. This chain uses TRBV11-2 with TRBJ2-5; 7 bases match TRBD2. This CDR3 has 14 residues. The germline V gene has CDR1 SGHAT and CDR2 FQNNGV. The trim removed 8 bases at V and 5 bases at J, leaving 11 bases unmatched. CDR3: CASAVAGFSETQYF. CDR3 nucleotide sequence: TGTGCCAGCGCAGTAGCGGGTTTTTCGGAGACCCAGTACTTC.

The genes are TRBV12-3 or TRBV12-4 and TRBJ2-7; TRBD1 aligns across 10 bases. The CDR3 is 14 amino acids. J gave up 5 bases and V 6 bases, and 7 bases lay outside the gene matches. This CDR3 reads CASSWTGGTHEQYF. The CDR3 DNA is TGTGCCAGCAGCTGGACAGGGGGGACCCACGAGCAGTACTTC.

This chain connects TRBV7-2 to TRBJ1-5; D unclear. Germline V gene data show CDR1 as SGHTA and CDR2 as FQGNSA. The CDR3 consists of 15 residues. Trimming stripped 1 base from V and 6 bases from J, with 13 bases between. CDR3 bases: TGTGCCAGCAGCTTAGGGGCCACACCTGGTCAGCCCCAGCATTTT. Translated, it gives CASSLGATPGQPQHF.

This clonotype was seen repeatedly, ten times or more. V is TRBV20-1 and J is TRBJ2-2; 8 bases are shared with TRBD1. The CDR3 contains 15 residues. Germline values: CDR1 DFQATT, CDR2 SNEGSKA (reference sequence). V was pared by 5 bases and J by 0 bases, with 5 bases of the junction left unmatched. Written as DNA, the CDR3 is TGCAGTGCTCCGTCACAGGGGGCGAACACCGGGGAGCTGTTTTTT. It yields the protein CSAPSQGANTGELFF.

In this sample, this clonotype turned up many times. This chain links TRBV28 with TRBJ2-1; 9 positions match TRBD2. The junction had 8 bases not matched to a gene; V was cut back by 6 bases and J by 8 bases. The CDR3 totals 14 residues. Germline V gives CDR1 MDHEN, CDR2 SYDVKM. CDR3: CASSKSGRRHEQFF. CDR3 DNA sequence: TGTGCCAGCAGCAAAAGCGGGAGGAGGCATGAGCAGTTCTTC.

The chain is built from TRBV5-1 and TRBJ2-7; 9 nucleotides align to TRBD1. V shed 1 base and J 5 bases; nucleotides not matched to a gene: 4. The CDR3 totals 14 residues. From germline, CDR1 is SGHRS and CDR2 YFSETQ. CDR3 DNA: TGCGCCAGCAGCTTGTGGGGACAGGGCAACGAGCAGTACTTC. Translation: CASSLWGQGNEQYF.

As for this clonotype: Since a much larger clone is just one base distant, this may be a read error. This chain connects TRBV20-1 to TRBJ1-4, with a tentative D call TRBD1 (5 bases). CDR3 length equals 13 residues. Germline V gene data show CDR1 as DFQATT and CDR2 as SNEGSKA (reference sequence). CDR3 sequence: CSALQATNERLFF. CDR3 nucleotides: TGCAGTGCTCTACAGGCAACTAATGAAAGACTGTTTTTT.

This clonotype was seen many times. The J gene is TRBJ2-1, the V gene TRBV20-1; 12 bases are a match to TRBD2. Germline V gives CDR1 DFQATT, CDR2 SNEGSKA (reference sequence). J lost 4 bases, V lost 5 bases, and 9 bases had no gene match. The CDR3 sequence is 16 residues long. The CDR3 nucleotides are TGCAGTGCTTACTCCCCGGGACTAGCGGGTTACAATGAGCAGTTCTTC. Translating it yields CSAYSPGLAGYNEQFF.

This sequence joins TRBV5-1 and TRBJ1-1; TRBD1 might be the D (6 bases). The CDR3 runs to 14 residues. CDR1 is SGHRS and CDR2 is YFSETQ in the germline V gene. V was shortened by 4 bases and J by 1 base, with 11 bases between the two germline ends. CDR3 amino acids: CASSIPGQNTEAFF. CDR3 in DNA: TGCGCCAGCAGCATCCCGGGACAGAACACTGAAGCTTTCTTT.

The chain couples TRBV29-1 to TRBJ1-1; tentative D call: TRBD1 (6 bases). In germline, CDR1 is SQVTM, CDR2 ANQGSEA. Between the trimmed V and J ends, which lost 4 bases and 1 base, there was a span of 10 bases. This CDR3 region has 13 residues. Written as DNA, the CDR3 is TGCAGCGTTGCCGGGACAAGGAACACTGAAGCTTTCTTT. This translates into CSVAGTRNTEAFF.

The V and J genes are TRBV7-2 and TRBJ2-1; D is unclear. This CDR3 has 15 residues. V dropped 3 bases and J dropped 2 bases, with 11 bases sitting between them. Looked up from germline, CDR1 is SGHTA and CDR2 is FQGNSA. For the CDR3, the DNA is TGTGCCAGCAGCTTCCAGAGGCCCCCCTACAATGAGCAGTTCTTC. Residues: CASSFQRPPYNEQFF.

The rearrangement links TRBV12-3 or TRBV12-4 to TRBJ2-4; weak D call: TRBD1 (7 bases). The V end lost 3 bases, the J end lost 0 bases, and 12 bases lay between the germline ends. This CDR3 has 16 residues. The CDR3, as DNA: TGTGCCAGCAGTTTCGGGCAGGGGGGAGCCAAAAACATTCAGTACTTC. Residues: CASSFGQGGAKNIQYF.

The V call is TRBV20-1, the J call TRBJ2-7; TRBD1 is a possible D gene (5 bases). Germline CDR1 DFQATT, CDR2 SNEGSKA (reference sequence). Trimming pared 0 bases from V and 0 bases from J, leaving 12 bases between. The CDR3 consists of 15 residues. The CDR3 region is CSAREGRVDSYEQYF. The CDR3, as DNA: TGCAGTGCTAGAGAGGGCAGGGTCGACTCCTACGAGCAGTACTTC.

V gene TRBV30 combines with J gene TRBJ2-1; the D gene is possibly TRBD2 (6 bases). Per germline, CDR1 GTSNPN and CDR2 SVGIG (reference sequence). Trimming cost V 1 base and J 0 bases, with 13 bases left between them. The CDR3 consists of 16 residues. CDR3 bases: TGTGCCTGGAGTGCCCTCCGGGGGAGCTCCTACAATGAGCAGTTCTTC. It translates to CAWSALRGSSYNEQFF.

This chain joins TRBV11-3 and TRBJ1-2, with D possibly matching TRBD1 (6 bases). The germline V and J ends were trimmed by 0 bases and 3 bases, with 14 bases remaining between them. Germline CDR1 and CDR2: SGHNT and YENEEA. CDR3 length equals 16 residues. The CDR3 DNA reads TGTGCCAGCAGCTTAGAAGGCAGGGGTTCGGACTATGGCTACACCTTC. Translated, it gives CASSLEGRGSDYGYTF. Full variable domain (remainder filled in from reference TRBV11-3 and TRBJ1-2): EAGVVQSPRYKIIEKKQPVAFWCNPISGHNTLYWYLQNLGQGPELLIRYENEEAVDDSQLPKDRFSAERLKGVDSTLKIQPAELGDSAVYLCASSLEGRGSDYGYTFGSGTRLTVV.

This clonotype was seen a handful of times. The chain is built from TRBV3-1 and TRBJ2-1, with 12 bases matching TRBD2. The CDR3 loop spans 19 amino acids. The V segment lost 0 bases and the J segment 6 bases; nucleotides outside the gene matches: 12. Germline loops: CDR1 LGHDT, CDR2 YNNKEL (reference sequence). CDR3 nucleotides: TGTGCCAGCAGCCAAGATTCCCGTGCGGCTAGCGGGGGGGCCAATGAGCAGTTCTTC. Translation gives CASSQDSRAASGGANEQFF.

The V and J genes are TRBV12-3 or TRBV12-4 and TRBJ1-5; 8 bases are a match to TRBD1. This CDR3 is 15 amino acids long. The V segment lost 1 base and the J segment 7 bases; nucleotides outside the gene matches: 6. CDR3 amino acids: CASSLDRQGWQPQHF. The CDR3 nucleotides read TGTGCCAGCAGTTTAGATCGACAGGGGTGGCAGCCCCAGCATTTT.

The CDR3 sequence: CASSPRTSGGAPEQYF. The DNA of the CDR3 is TGTGCCAGCAGCCCCCGGACTAGCGGGGGGGCGCCTGAGCAGTACTTC. This chain joins TRBV11-3 and TRBJ2-1; 15 bases agree with TRBD2. The DNA end favors TRBJ2-7, so the J call may be wrong. The germline CDR1 and CDR2 sequences are SGHNT and YENEEA. The CDR3 length is 16 residues.

V gene TRBV4-3 combines with J gene TRBJ2-4; no firm D call. The J call may be mistaken, given a closer DNA end match to TRBJ2-7. CDR1 is LGHNA and CDR2 is YSLEER in the germline V gene. This CDR3 spans 15 amino acids. In DNA, the CDR3 is TGCGCCAGCAGCCAAGTGATGGGCAGGCCCTACGAGCAGTACTTC. Translated, it gives CASSQVMGRPYEQYF.

Turning to this clonotype: At one boundary the junction diverges from the germline segment, which might be a read error. The chain has TRBV7-7 and TRBJ2-5; D is tentatively TRBD1 or TRBD2 (7 bases each). The CDR3 sequence is 15 residues long. Per germline, CDR1 SSHAT and CDR2 FNYEAQ (reference sequence). CDR3 nucleotide sequence: TGTGCTAGCAGCGCGCGACAGGGAGCGGGGGAGACCCAGTACTTC. It is translated as CASSARQGAGETQYF.